This T cell receptor beta chain stems from a study of blood T cells in healthy people across ages. The germline CDR1 and CDR2 sequences are MGHRA and YSYEKL. CDR3 length: 14 amino acids. The V gene lost 1 base and the J gene lost 10 bases, with 14 bases spanning the gap. The use of a sample-barcoded 5' primer and a J-beta primer mix characterized a second PCR of 7 to 11 cycles. TCRdb analysed the 5' RACE reads with MiXCR anew, one entry per CDR3 protein. The repertoire holds approximately 810,000 distinct CDR3 sequences, 35% to 40% seen once, with 10% to 15% in the top ten. This sequence joins TRBV4-1 and TRBJ2-1; D possibly corresponds to TRBD2 (5 bases). The receptor comes from a man younger than 35 in good health. The sample taken for sequencing was blood. CDR3 nucleotides: TGCGCCAGCAGCCAAGGCCTATTAGCGAGGGAGCAGTTCTTC. It is translated as CASSQGLLAREQFF.